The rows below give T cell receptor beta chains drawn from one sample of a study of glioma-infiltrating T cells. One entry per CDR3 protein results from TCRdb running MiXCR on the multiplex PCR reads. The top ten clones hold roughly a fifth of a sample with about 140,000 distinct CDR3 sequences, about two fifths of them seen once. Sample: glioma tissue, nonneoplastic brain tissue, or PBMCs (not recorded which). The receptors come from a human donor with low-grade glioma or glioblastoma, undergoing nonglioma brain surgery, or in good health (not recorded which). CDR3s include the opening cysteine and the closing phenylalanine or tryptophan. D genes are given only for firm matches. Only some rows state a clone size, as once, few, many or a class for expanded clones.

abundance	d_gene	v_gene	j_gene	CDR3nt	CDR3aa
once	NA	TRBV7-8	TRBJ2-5	TGTGCCAGCAGCTCCGTCCGACTAGGACAAGAGACCCAGTACTTC	CASSSVRLGQETQYF
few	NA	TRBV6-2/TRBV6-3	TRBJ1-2	TGTGCCAGCAGGACGGGACACGGTGGCTACACCTTC	CASRTGHGGYTF
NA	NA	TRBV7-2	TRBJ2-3	TGTGCCAGCAGCTTTGTATGGAGAAGCACAGATACGCAGTATTTT	CASSFVWRSTDTQYF
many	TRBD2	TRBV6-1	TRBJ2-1	TGTGCCAGCAGCTCCGGGACTAGCGGGAGTGTCAATGAGCAGTTCTTC	CASSSGTSGSVNEQFF
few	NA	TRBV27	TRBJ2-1	TGTGCCAGCAGTTTGAGGGAATTCTCCTACAATGAGCAGTTCTTC	CASSLREFSYNEQFF
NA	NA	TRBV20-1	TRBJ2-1	TGCAGTGCTAGACCCTTTGAGGTAGTCGGTGAGCAGTTCTTC	CSARPFEVVGEQFF
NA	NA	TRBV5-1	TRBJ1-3	TGCGCCAGCAGCTTGAATGACAGGACTGGAAACACCATATATTTT	CASSLNDRTGNTIYF
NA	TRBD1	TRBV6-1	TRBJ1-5	TGTGCCAGCAGTTGGGGGACAGAAAATCAGCCCCAGCATTTT	CASSWGTENQPQHF
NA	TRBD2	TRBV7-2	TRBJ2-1	TGTGCCAGCAGCTTAGGCCTAGCGGGAGGTGGTAATGAGCAGTTCTTC	CASSLGLAGGGNEQFF
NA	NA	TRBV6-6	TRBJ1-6	TGTGCCAGCAGTTACCTGTATAATTCACCCCTCCACTTT	CASSYLYNSPLHF
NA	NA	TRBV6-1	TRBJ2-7	TGTGCCAGCAGTATTACCGGGCCCCCTACCGAGCAGTACTTC	CASSITGPPTEQYF
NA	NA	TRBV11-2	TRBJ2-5	TGTGCCAGCACCCCTAGCGAAAAAGAGACCCAGTACTTC	CASTPSEKETQYF
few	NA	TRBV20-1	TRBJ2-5	TGCAGTGCTAGAACTCGAAGGGGAGAGACCCAGTACTTC	CSARTRRGETQYF
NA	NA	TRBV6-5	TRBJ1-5	TGTGCCAGCAGCTCGCAGGTTAATAGCAATCAGCCCCAGCATTTT	CASSSQVNSNQPQHF
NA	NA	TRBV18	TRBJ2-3	TGTGCCAGCTCACCACCTACTCTGAGTACAGATACGCAGTATTTT	CASSPPTLSTDTQYF
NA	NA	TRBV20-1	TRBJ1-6	TGCAGTGCTAGAGATCGACCAGGGCCCTATAATTCACCCCTCCACTTT	CSARDRPGPYNSPLHF
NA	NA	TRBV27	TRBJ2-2	TGTGCCAGCAGTTTCGGCACCGGGGAGCTGTTTTTT	CASSFGTGELFF
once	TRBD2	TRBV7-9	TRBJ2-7	TGTGCCAGCAGCCTAGAGACTAGCGACTACGAGCAGTACTTC	CASSLETSDYEQYF
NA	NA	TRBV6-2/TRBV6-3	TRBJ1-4	TGCGCCAGCAGGACCGGGAAAGACGAAAAACTGTTTTTC	CASRTGKDEKLFF
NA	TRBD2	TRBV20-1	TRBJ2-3	TGCAGTGCTATTAGCGGGAGGGCCTGGACAGATACGCAGTATTTT	CSAISGRAWTDTQYF
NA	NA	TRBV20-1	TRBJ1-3	TGCAGTACCCCGCTCCCGGGCCGTCGAAACACCATATATTTT	CSTPLPGRRNTIYF